The 14 T cell receptor beta chains below were found in one sample sequenced in a study of PD-1 blockade in classical Hodgkin lymphoma. Each patient experienced a relapse that followed autologous stem cell transplantation, and brentuximab vedotin exposure varied. Here immunoSEQ multiplex PCR was the method, and the copy in TCRdb shows in-frame clones only, minus some. The sample records 15,000 or so clones, roughly 86% being singletons. The sequenced sample was peripheral blood mononuclear cells (PBMCs), obtained at baseline. The source is a human donor with classical Hodgkin lymphoma.

The chain recombines TRBV9 with TRBJ2-3; D ambiguous. Germline-derived CDR1 and CDR2 are SGDLS and YYNGEE. The CDR3 extends over 14 amino acids. V gave up 0 bases and J gave up 0 bases, with 5 bases separating them. CDR3 sequence: CASSVETSTDTQYF. In DNA, the CDR3 is TGTGCCAGCAGCGTAGAGACCAGCACAGATACGCAGTATTTT.

This chain joins TRBV18 and TRBJ1-5, with D perhaps matching TRBD1 (5 bases). V gave up 5 bases and J gave up 3 bases, with 11 bases separating them. CDR3 size: 14 residues. Looked up from germline, CDR1 is KGHSH and CDR2 is LQKENI. The CDR3 DNA reads as TGTGCCAGCTCATCGTCAGGGAACAATCAGCCCCAGCATTTT. Translation: CASSSSGNNQPQHF.

The genes are TRBV7-9 and TRBJ1-1; D gene ambiguous. The CDR3 consists of 12 residues. CDR1 SEHNR and CDR2 FQNEAQ come from the germline V gene (reference sequence). Between the trimmed V and J ends, which lost 3 bases and 5 bases, there was a span of 7 bases. CDR3 in DNA: TGTGCCAGCAGCTTCGGACGGACTGAAGCTTTCTTT. It specifies CASSFGRTEAFF.

V usage is TRBV4-3 and J usage is TRBJ1-5; 12 positions agree with TRBD1. This CDR3 comprises 20 residues. Germline CDR1 LGHNA, CDR2 YSLEER. Unmatched junction bases numbered 12, after V lost 3 bases and J lost 0 bases. The CDR3 DNA is TGCGCCAGCAGCCAGTCCCCAAGGGGACAGGGGGCTTATAGCAATCAGCCCCAGCATTTT. Translating it yields CASSQSPRGQGAYSNQPQHF.

The J gene is TRBJ1-2, the V gene TRBV19, with TRBD1 matching over 10 bases. Trimming removed 5 bases from V and 6 bases from J; junction bases left unmatched: 9. This CDR3 has 15 residues. Germline CDR1 LNHDA, CDR2 SQIVND (reference sequence). CDR3 in amino acids: CASSSRQGAINGYTF. DNA of the CDR3: TGTGCCAGTAGTTCACGACAGGGGGCAATTAATGGCTACACCTTC.

The CDR3 is CASSQDRANYGYTF. The CDR3 region has the DNA TGCGCCAGCAGCCAAGATCGAGCTAACTATGGCTACACCTTC. The rearrangement joins TRBV4-1 to TRBJ1-2; D not resolved. In germline, CDR1 is MGHRA, CDR2 YSYEKL. CDR3 size: 14 residues. V was trimmed by 0 bases and J by 0 bases, leaving 5 bases between them.

This clone was counted only a few times. The V and J genes are TRBV2 and TRBJ1-2, with D unclear. The ends were cut back, 6 bases at V and 6 bases at J, with 8 bases in the middle. The V gene's germline CDR1 is SNHLY and CDR2 FYNNEI. This CDR3 has 11 amino acids. As DNA, the CDR3 is TGTGCCAGCAGGGGGTTGGATGGCTACACCTTC. Protein sequence: CASRGLDGYTF.

V gene TRBV5-4 combines with J gene TRBJ1-4; D is unresolved. The CDR3 length is 10 residues. CDR1 is SGHNT, CDR2 YYREEE, per germline (reference sequence). The ends were cut back, 6 bases at V and 14 bases at J, with 11 bases in the middle. The chain's CDR3 is CASNSTLLFF. The CDR3, as DNA: TGTGCCAGCAATTCCACCCTTCTGTTTTTT.

The chain is built from TRBV19 and TRBJ1-5; 8 bases are a match to TRBD1. Germline V CDR1 and CDR2: LNHDA, SQIVND (reference sequence). CDR3 size: 16 residues. Trimming cost V 3 bases and J 4 bases; bases outside gene matches: 8. The CDR3 DNA sequence: TGTGCCAGTAGTATCAACAGGGGGAGGTATAATCAGCCCCAGCATTTT. Protein sequence: CASSINRGRYNQPQHF. Full variable domain (missing parts from reference TRBV19 and TRBJ1-5): DGGITQSPKYLFRKEGQNVTLSCEQNLNHDAMYWYRQDPGQGLRLIYYSQIVNDFQKGDIAEGYSVSREKKESFPLTVTSAQKNPTAFYLCASSINRGRYNQPQHFGDGTRLSIL.

V and J are TRBV7-9 and TRBJ1-2; 8 nucleotides agree with TRBD1. In germline, CDR1 is SEHNR, CDR2 FQNEAQ (reference sequence). Trimming at V came to 6 bases and at J to 4 bases, leaving 19 bases not matched to a gene. The CDR3 consists of 18 residues. The chain's CDR3 is CASSYGRQGPTPFYGYTF. The CDR3 region has the DNA TGTGCCAGCAGTTACGGGCGACAGGGGCCTACCCCTTTCTATGGCTACACCTTC.

The chain links TRBV9 to TRBJ2-3; the match to TRBD1 covers 9 bases. V was clipped by 4 bases and J by 7 bases; unmatched bases: 16. The CDR3 has 17 residues. Germline V gives CDR1 SGDLS, CDR2 YYNGEE. The CDR3 region is CASSSPLGDRALNTQYF. In nucleotides, the CDR3 is TGTGCCAGCAGCTCCCCCCTGGGGGACAGGGCCCTTAATACGCAGTATTTT.

The chain is built from TRBV12-5 and TRBJ2-1; 11 bases map to TRBD2. Germline CDR1 LGHNT, CDR2 FRNRAP. CDR3 length: 15 amino acids. J was trimmed by 4 bases and V by 1 base; bases with no gene match: 0. The CDR3 is CASGLGLAGYNEQFF. CDR3 DNA: TGTGCTAGTGGTTTGGGACTAGCGGGGTACAATGAGCAGTTCTTC.

The V call is TRBV11-2, the J call TRBJ2-7; D tentatively reads TRBD1 or TRBD2 (5 bases each). The CDR3 has 14 residues. V gave up 6 bases and J gave up 0 bases, with 12 bases separating them. The germline gives CDR1 SGHAT, CDR2 FQNNGV. For the CDR3, the DNA is TGTGCCAGCAGTTGGGACGTCTTCTCCTACGAGCAGTACTTC. Translated: CASSWDVFSYEQYF.

DNA for the CDR3: TGTGCCAGCAGCTTAGGGGTACTGAACACTGAAGCTTTCTTT. Translated, it gives CASSLGVLNTEAFF. This chain uses TRBV6-5 with TRBJ1-1; D may be TRBD1 (5 bases). Germline loops: CDR1 MNHEY, CDR2 SVGAGI. V shed 6 bases and J shed 0 bases, with 11 bases lying between them. CDR3 length equals 14 residues.